Reported below is one TCR beta chain. This clonotype comes out as medium-sized (0.01 to 0.1%) from its frequency, since no count is listed. Its antigen remains undetermined. The source of the sample is a study of CD8 T cells in cerebrospinal fluid in Alzheimer's disease (dated by TCRdb to 2020 to 2021). For context, the study as a whole: CSF T cell clonal expansion was assessed with two single-cell approaches: plate-based nested PCR sequencing and droplet-based sequencing. The study tested whether clonally expanded T cells were present in cerebrospinal fluid from healthy elderly individuals and from patients with neurodegenerative disease. In the droplet-based CSF analysis comparing patients with controls, 10 or so healthy controls (roughly 11,000 cells) and 10 or so patients with MCI or Alzheimer's disease (over 10,000 cells) were included. The CSF gene-expression analysis, which included patients with Parkinson's disease, covered a total of approximately 26 samples.

None of the participants had acute infectious disease, and every participant was in good physical condition. Biomarkers including neurofilament, amyloid-beta and tau were used to confirm neurodegeneration in the patients. For droplet-based sequencing, live CSF cells were sorted with a live/dead marker. To pellet immune cells, CSF obtained by lumbar puncture was centrifuged at 300g. Each CSF sample was checked for red blood cells, and any sample showing blood contamination was excluded. CSF cells were cryopreserved in freezing medium, frozen overnight at -80 degrees C, and subsequently stored in liquid nitrogen. Before analysis, CSF samples were kept in storage for less than six months. Per the germline V gene, KGHSH is the CDR1 and LQKENI is the CDR2. The CDR3 measures 14 amino acids from cysteine to phenylalanine. There is no recorded DNA. The library was built by means of 10x single-cell sequencing. 10X Genomics single-cell V(D)J and 5' gene-expression libraries were used to profile CSF cells. An Illumina NextSeq550 was used to sequence the CSF single-cell TCR libraries. From the authors' description of their analysis: V(D)J reads were aligned to the vdj-GRCh38 alts ensemble 2.0.0 reference and processed with the Cell Ranger vdj pipeline. Cell barcodes sharing the same set of productive CDR3 nucleotide sequences were defined as clonotypes. To connect clonality with transcriptional profiles, clonotype information was added to the gene-expression metadata in Seurat v3.0. CSF cells with more than 1,800 genes, more than 7,500 UMIs or more than 10% mitochondrial reads were excluded. To identify TCRs with known antigen specificity, CDR3-beta sequences were compared against VDJdb. Only TCRs with complete alpha and beta chains were included in the network analysis of clone sharing, which used the R package qgraph. Each CDR3 protein sequence appears as one entry after TCRdb reprocessed the reads, and no DNA is included. The V and J calls follow TCRdb's processing rather than the paper's. This sample's clone table shows more than 1,400 distinct CDR3 sequences. Less than 20% of the sample belongs to the ten largest clones.

Paper-wide results and their limitations: It was cautioned by the authors that a causal link between EBV and Alzheimer's disease is not established by the detection of EBV-specific TCRs in CSF. In pooled data, a highly expanded clone (at least 3% of TCRs) was found in 1 of 10 healthy subjects versus most of the 6 Alzheimer's patients. The EBV-specific clones were neither the most highly expanded clones nor enriched among patients. Only samples with detectable clones went into the overall clonality comparison: around eleven healthy, 5 MCI, 5 AD, and 6 PD. Compared with controls, patients with MCI or Alzheimer's disease had a higher percentage of their CSF TCRs made up by the single largest clone.

The TCR sequence derives from a human donor with mild cognitive impairment. The source material was cerebrospinal fluid. The rearranged segments are TRBV18 and TRBJ1-4. The encoded CDR3 is CASSPQGTNEKLFF.